One sample yielded the 9 T cell receptor beta chains listed below, sequenced in a study of blood T cell repertoires in COVID-19. Profiling relied on immunoSEQ multiplex PCR, and the TCRdb table lists in-frame clones only, not all of them. The sample gives a few hundred thousand clones, approximately 83% of which show up once; 2.2% is in the top ten. The sequenced material came from PBMCs or T cells enriched from blood (not recorded which). The origin of the receptors is a man aged 25 to 40 who had recovered from COVID-19.

The rearrangement links TRBV9 to TRBJ2-1, with 10 bases that match TRBD2. The V segment lost 2 bases and the J segment 8 bases; nucleotides outside the gene matches: 10. Germline V CDR1 and CDR2: SGDLS, YYNGEE. The CDR3 has 16 amino acids. CDR3 amino acids: CASSVSSSLAGDEQFF. CDR3 sequence (DNA): TGTGCCAGCAGCGTCAGTAGCTCCCTAGCGGGGGATGAGCAGTTCTTC.

The rearrangement links TRBV11-3 to TRBJ1-1, with 8 bases matching TRBD1. Looked up from germline, CDR1 is SGHNT and CDR2 is YENEEA. The CDR3 has 15 residues. V lost 5 bases to trimming and J lost 4 bases; unmatched junction nucleotides: 9. This CDR3 is CASSPETGDSTEAFF. CDR3 nucleotides: TGTGCCAGCAGCCCCGAGACAGGGGACAGCACTGAAGCTTTCTTT.

The chain employs TRBV7-9 and TRBJ1-6; the D is unclear. This CDR3 comprises 14 residues. V was cut by 4 bases and J by 3 bases, with 7 bases left in between. Germline V gives CDR1 SEHNR, CDR2 FQNEAQ (reference sequence). DNA of the CDR3: TGTGCCAGCAGCTCCGGGGACTATAATTCACCCCTCCACTTT. Protein product: CASSSGDYNSPLHF.

This clone was picked up one time. This sequence joins TRBV2 and TRBJ1-2; 8 bases are shared with TRBD1. The CDR3 extends over 14 amino acids. V trimming: 3 bases; J trimming: 2 bases; junction bases outside the gene matches: 2. Per germline, CDR1 SNHLY and CDR2 FYNNEI. The CDR3 nucleotides are TGTGCCAGCAGTGACAGGGGGCGAAACTATGGCTACACCTTC. Encoded protein: CASSDRGRNYGYTF.

This clone showed up just a few times. The V call is TRBV6-4, the J call TRBJ1-6, with D maybe TRBD1 (5 bases). The CDR3 is 15 residues long. CDR1 and CDR2 from the germline V gene are MRHNA and SNTAGT. V was pared by 4 bases and J by 7 bases, with 14 bases between. In DNA, the CDR3 is TGTGCCAGCAGTGCATTGGGGCAGGGCAATTCACCCCTCCACTTT. The encoded protein is CASSALGQGNSPLHF.

CDR3 protein: CASSLDPWGTGDNEQFF. The CDR3 coding sequence is TGTGCCAGCAGCTTAGATCCGTGGGGGACAGGGGACAATGAGCAGTTCTTC. The chain combines TRBV7-2 with TRBJ2-1; 10 bases map to TRBD1. Trimming at V came to 1 base and at J to 5 bases, leaving 8 bases not matched to a gene. CDR3 length: 17 amino acids. Per germline, CDR1 SGHTA and CDR2 FQGNSA.

This clone was seen just once. The genes are TRBV4-3 and TRBJ1-2; TRBD1 agrees at 11 bases. With V trimmed by 3 bases and J by 5 bases, 8 bases remained unmatched. The CDR3 totals 16 residues. Germline values: CDR1 LGHNA, CDR2 YSLEER. DNA for the CDR3: TGCGCCAGCAGCCAGGAACCGGGACAGGGGGGATATGGCTACACCTTC. This gives the protein CASSQEPGQGGYGYTF.

The chain recombines TRBV7-2 with TRBJ1-2; 7 bases line up with TRBD1. The CDR3 has 15 residues. CDR1 and CDR2 from the germline V gene are SGHTA and FQGNSA. V was pared by 0 bases and J by 0 bases, with 1 base of the junction left unmatched. This CDR3 is CASSLATGSNYGYTF. For the CDR3, the DNA is TGTGCCAGCAGCTTAGCGACAGGGTCTAACTATGGCTACACCTTC.

The CDR3 bases are TGCAGCGTTGAATCGTGGGTCGGGGGCTCCTACGAGCAGTACTTC. This codes for CSVESWVGGSYEQYF. This sequence joins TRBV29-1 and TRBJ2-7; a weak D match, TRBD2 (6 bases). Trimming took off 2 bases at V and 0 bases at J, with 14 bases between the two ends. The V gene's germline CDR1 is SQVTM and CDR2 ANQGSEA. The CDR3 loop spans 15 amino acids.